This record covers a single TCR beta chain. This sample was included in a study of CD8 T cells in Susac syndrome. Per germline, CDR1 SGHRS and CDR2 YFSETQ. Trimming removed 4 bases at V and 4 bases at J, with 12 bases between. The CDR3 runs 14 residues. An amount of RNA that ranged from about 0.45 to 1 ug was reverse transcribed with random hexamers. In TCRdb, the immunoSEQ multiplex PCR reads were re-called with MiXCR into one record per CDR3 protein. The sample lists about 430,000 distinct CDR3 sequences, about 85% occurring once. Peripheral blood CD8+ and CD4+ T cells were profiled by TCR beta sequencing. The multiple sclerosis controls consisted of treatment-naive patients with relapsing-remitting disease, either stable or active.

The chain couples TRBV5-1 to TRBJ2-1, with a possible D match to TRBD1 (6 bases). Sequenced sample: CD8+ T cells from PBMCs. This clonotype was obtained from a human donor with multiple sclerosis. The CDR3 sequence is CASSPTGRYNEQFF. The CDR3 bases are TGCGCCAGCAGCCCTACAGGGCGTTACAATGAGCAGTTCTTC. Filled out from reference TRBV5-1 and TRBJ2-1, the complete variable domain reads KAGVTQTPRYLIKTRGQQVTLSCSPISGHRSVSWYQQTPGQGLQFLFEYFSETQRNKGNFPGRFSGRQFSNSRSEMNVSTLELGDSALYLCASSPTGRYNEQFFGPGTRLTVL.